This T cell receptor (beta chain) stems from a study of control samples from healthy donors and cancer patients. TCRdb's copy holds only in-frame clones and misses some; the assay was immunoSEQ multiplex PCR. The listing records fewer than 200,000 clones. Material for sequencing was blood. The receptor was isolated from a woman in her 30s in good health.

The CDR3 region has the DNA TGTGCCAGCAGTCCCCGGGACCCCATGGGGTATACCGAGCAGTACTTC. Its protein is CASSPRDPMGYTEQYF. The chain joins TRBV6-6 to TRBJ2-7; D may match TRBD1 or TRBD2 (5 bases each). Germline assignment: CDR1 MNHNY and CDR2 SVGAGI (reference sequence). This CDR3 is built from 16 residues. Trimming left V 5 bases short and J 6 bases short, with 23 bases between.